This T cell receptor (beta chain) comes out of a study of blood T cell repertoires in COVID-19. Study overall: Samples representing acute and convalescent COVID-19 were sourced from the United States, Italy and Spain. From T cells, B-cell-depleted T cells, or PBMCs came the material, which was cDNA or gDNA.

Original analysis: Using reference gene primer amplification, nucleated cell counts were estimated. The data were produced by immunoSEQ multiplex PCR, yet TCRdb's version contains in-frame clones alone and is incomplete. V and J calls and clone size are as listed in that table; D and trimming were resolved from the DNA. The sample consists of about 53,000 clones, 75% to 90% of them appearing once. The germline CDR1 and CDR2 sequences are SGHNT and YENEEA. V dropped 4 bases and J dropped 2 bases, with 11 bases sitting between them. CDR3 length equals 15 residues. This clonotype was obtained from a man at least 80 years old with acute or convalescent COVID-19. The chain has TRBV11-3 and TRBJ2-2; a weak D match, TRBD2 (6 bases). The source material was peripheral blood. CDR3 nucleotide sequence: TGTGCCAGCAGCTCGTCGGGACTTAACACCGGGGAGCTGTTTTTT. It is translated as CASSSSGLNTGELFF.